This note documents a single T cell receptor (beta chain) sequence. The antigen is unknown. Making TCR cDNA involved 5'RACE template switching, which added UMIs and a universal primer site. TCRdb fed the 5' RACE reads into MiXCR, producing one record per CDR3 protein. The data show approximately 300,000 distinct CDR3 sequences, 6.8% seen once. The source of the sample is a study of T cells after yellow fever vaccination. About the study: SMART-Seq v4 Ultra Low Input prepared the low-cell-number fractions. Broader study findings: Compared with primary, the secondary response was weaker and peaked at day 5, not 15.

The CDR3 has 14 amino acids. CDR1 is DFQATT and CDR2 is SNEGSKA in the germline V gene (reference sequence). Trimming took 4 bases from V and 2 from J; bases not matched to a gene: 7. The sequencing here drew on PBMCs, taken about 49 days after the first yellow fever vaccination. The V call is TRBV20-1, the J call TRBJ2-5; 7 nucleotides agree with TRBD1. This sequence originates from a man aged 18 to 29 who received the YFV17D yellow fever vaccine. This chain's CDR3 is CSATPTGRQETQYF. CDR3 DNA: TGCAGTGCTACCCCGACAGGGCGACAAGAGACCCAGTACTTC.